Listed here is a single T cell receptor (beta chain). The antigen remains unidentified. The source of the sample is a study of T cells in localized non-small cell lung cancer. Study conclusions and caveats: Longer overall survival was linked to higher blood T cell density. Uninvolved adjacent lung had more T cell clonality than any other tissue, topping tumor. Appearance in adjacent lung was seen for a median about 59 of the top 100 tumor clones.

Germline V gene data show CDR1 as LNHDA and CDR2 as SQIVND (reference sequence). The CDR3 is made up of 16 amino acids. J gave up 0 bases and V 0 bases, and 4 bases lay outside the gene matches. Clones were read by immunoSEQ multiplex PCR, and TCRdb kept only the in-frame ones, dropping some. The sample has some 130,000 clones, around 89% seen once. This sequence was found in a female donor of 60 years or more with stage I lung adenocarcinoma. This material consisted of peripheral blood, taken before any cancer treatment. The chain couples TRBV19 to TRBJ1-2; TRBD1 aligns across 7 bases. CDR3 coding DNA: TGTGCCAGTAGTATAGAAGGGGACAGCCCTAACTATGGCTACACCTTC. Its protein product is CASSIEGDSPNYGYTF.